The 30 T cell receptor beta chains reported below all come from one sample, sequenced in a study of PD-L1 blockade in urothelial cancer. Time point reported: peripheral blood 6 weeks after treatment start. Libraries were prepared by immunoSEQ multiplex PCR; TCRdb keeps only in-frame clonotypes and omits some of them. This table holds 35,000 to 45,000 clones, about 90% found once. Sequenced material: PBMCs, taken around atezolizumab (anti-PD-L1) treatment. The source is an older man with urothelial cancer.

CDR3 DNA sequence: TGTGCCAGCAGCCCGGGACATCTAGCCAAAAACATTCAGTACTTC. Residues: CASSPGHLAKNIQYF. The rearrangement links TRBV6-5 to TRBJ2-4, with D possibly being TRBD1 (6 bases). Trimming took off 6 bases at V and 0 bases at J, with 12 bases between the two ends. From germline, CDR1 is MNHEY and CDR2 SVGAGI. The CDR3 loop spans 15 amino acids.

The gene calls are TRBV7-9 and TRBJ2-6; weak D call: TRBD2 (6 bases). Germline assignment: CDR1 SEHNR and CDR2 FQNEAQ (reference sequence). The CDR3 sequence is 17 residues long. With 5 bases removed from V and 1 base from J, the gap between germline ends came to 15 bases. The DNA for the CDR3 is TGTGCCAGCAGCCTGGTATTTGGGGGGTCTGGGGCCAACGTCCTGACTTTC. Its protein product is CASSLVFGGSGANVLTF.

The genes are TRBV6-1 and TRBJ2-1; D unresolved. The CDR3 has 15 residues. V lost 4 bases and J 2 bases, leaving 12 bases between the germline ends. Germline loops: CDR1 MNHNS, CDR2 SASEGT. CDR3: CASSGAEETYNEQFF. In DNA, the CDR3 is TGTGCCAGCAGTGGAGCAGAGGAAACCTACAATGAGCAGTTCTTC.

The chain employs TRBV18 and TRBJ2-2; D gene unclear. CDR3 length: 16 amino acids. Germline assignment: CDR1 KGHSH and CDR2 LQKENI. The germline V and J ends were trimmed by 1 base and 0 bases, with 9 bases remaining between them. CDR3 in amino acids: CASSPRAAANTGELFF. The CDR3 DNA is TGTGCCAGCTCACCACGCGCGGCCGCGAACACCGGGGAGCTGTTTTTT.

V is TRBV19 and J is TRBJ1-5; TRBD1 might be the D (6 bases). Germline V gene lookup returns CDR1 LNHDA and CDR2 SQIVND (reference sequence). The CDR3 contains 14 residues. V lost 5 bases, J lost 3 bases, and 11 bases lay in between. CDR3 amino acids: CASSLGGLNQPQHF. The DNA of the CDR3 is TGTGCCAGTAGTCTCGGGGGGCTCAATCAGCCCCAGCATTTT.

The chain links TRBV13 to TRBJ2-7; 15 bases are shared with TRBD2. The J segment lost 6 bases and the V segment lost 2 bases, leaving 8 bases of the junction unmatched. This CDR3 spans 17 amino acids. Germline CDR1 is PRHDT and CDR2 is FYEKMQ (reference sequence). The CDR3, as DNA: TGTGCCAGCAGCTTACCCGGACTAGCGGGAGGGGTCGGCGAGCAGTACTTC. This encodes CASSLPGLAGGVGEQYF.

The chain employs TRBV28 and TRBJ2-5; 8 bases agree with TRBD1. With V trimmed by 4 bases and J by 4 bases, 8 bases remained unmatched. In germline, CDR1 is MDHEN, CDR2 SYDVKM. The CDR3 has 15 residues. CDR3 coding DNA: TGTGCCAGCAGTTCATCAGGGGGCAGGGGAGAGACCCAGTACTTC. This translates into CASSSSGGRGETQYF.

This rearrangement joins TRBV9 to TRBJ2-1, with D maybe TRBD1 (6 bases). The germline gives CDR1 SGDLS, CDR2 YYNGEE. This CDR3 region has 14 residues. Trimming pared 1 base from V and 6 bases from J, leaving 11 bases between. The CDR3 loop is CASSVNGQINEQFF. The CDR3 bases are TGTGCCAGCAGCGTAAATGGACAGATCAATGAGCAGTTCTTC.

The rearrangement links TRBV28 to TRBJ1-5; no clear D. V was shortened by 8 bases and J by 3 bases, with 11 bases between the two germline ends. Germline CDR1 is MDHEN and CDR2 is SYDVKM. The CDR3 runs to 13 residues. CDR3 nucleotide sequence: TGTGCCAGCGCGGGGAGGAACAATCAGCCCCAGCATTTT. This sequence encodes CASAGRNNQPQHF.

This clone came up once. This rearrangement joins TRBV27 to TRBJ2-1; TRBD2 agrees at 10 bases. V gave up 8 bases and J gave up 5 bases; unmatched junction bases: 3. CDR1 and CDR2 from the germline V gene are MNHEY and SMNVEV (reference sequence). CDR3 length: 13 amino acids. The CDR3 DNA reads as TGTGCCAGCCGGACTAGCGGCAACAATGAGCAGTTCTTC. This gives the protein CASRTSGNNEQFF.

The V call is TRBV5-1, the J call TRBJ1-1; D gene unclear. The CDR3 length is 14 residues. Per the germline V gene, CDR1 is SGHRS and CDR2 is YFSETQ. The V gene lost 0 bases and the J gene lost 0 bases, with 6 bases spanning the gap. In DNA form, the CDR3 reads TGCGCCAGCAGCTTGGAAGCCATGAACACTGAAGCTTTCTTT. Its translation is CASSLEAMNTEAFF.

The chain is built from TRBV7-8 and TRBJ2-7; 7 bases map to TRBD2. J lost 1 base, V lost 2 bases, and 5 bases had no gene match. The germline V gene encodes CDR1 SGHVS and CDR2 FQNEAQ. The CDR3 has 15 amino acids. The CDR3: CASSLRAGSSYEQYF. The DNA for the CDR3 is TGTGCCAGCAGCTTAAGAGCGGGGTCGTCCTACGAGCAGTACTTC.

The V call is TRBV9, the J call TRBJ1-2; no clear D. CDR1 is SGDLS, CDR2 YYNGEE, per germline. The length of the CDR3 is 16 residues. Trimming took off 0 bases at V and 0 bases at J, with 12 bases between the two ends. CDR3: CASSVGSGIANYGYTF. The CDR3 nucleotides read TGTGCCAGCAGCGTAGGGTCCGGGATCGCTAACTATGGCTACACCTTC. The whole variable domain, filled in from reference TRBV9 and TRBJ1-2, reads DSGVTQTPKHLITATGQRVTLRCSPRSGDLSVYWYQQSLDQGLQFLIQYYNGEERAKGNILERFSAQQFPDLHSELNLSSLELGDSALYFCASSVGSGIANYGYTFGSGTRLTVV.

The chain has TRBV11-2 and TRBJ2-7, with 8 bases identical to TRBD1. The germline gives CDR1 SGHAT, CDR2 FQNNGV. The CDR3 length is 13 residues. V shed 6 bases and J 3 bases; nucleotides not matched to a gene: 4. The CDR3 sequence: CASSRGQGYEQYF. Here the CDR3 DNA reads TGTGCCAGCAGTCGCGGACAGGGCTACGAGCAGTACTTC.

The chain couples TRBV19 to TRBJ2-6; TRBD2 is a possible D gene (5 bases). The CDR3 length is 15 residues. CDR1 is LNHDA and CDR2 is SQIVND in the germline V gene (reference sequence). With 5 bases removed from V and 2 bases from J, the gap between germline ends came to 10 bases. CDR3 DNA sequence: TGTGCCAGTAGTCTCGAGGGCCCTGGGGCCAACGTCCTGACTTTC. Its protein is CASSLEGPGANVLTF.

The chain has TRBV5-4 and TRBJ2-1, with D perhaps matching TRBD2 (5 bases). Germline-derived CDR1 and CDR2 are SGHNT and YYREEE (reference sequence). CDR3 length: 13 residues. The V end lost 4 bases, the J end lost 8 bases, and 13 bases lay between the germline ends. In DNA form, the CDR3 reads TGTGCCAGCAGCACCCCCGGGGTCTATGAGCAGTTCTTC. Its protein product is CASSTPGVYEQFF.

This clone was seen more than once but under ten times. V is TRBV2 and J is TRBJ2-7, with D possibly matching TRBD1 (5 bases). Trimming left V 6 bases short and J 0 bases short, with 18 bases between. CDR3 length: 16 residues. Germline loops: CDR1 SNHLY, CDR2 FYNNEI. CDR3 region: CASSGWGRHSSYEQYF. In DNA, the CDR3 is TGTGCCAGCAGCGGATGGGGCAGGCACAGCTCCTACGAGCAGTACTTC. Complete variable domain (other parts from reference TRBV2 and TRBJ2-7): EPEVTQTPSHQVTQMGQEVILRCVPISNHLYFYWYRQILGQKVEFLVSFYNNEISEKSEIFDDQFSVERPDGSNFTLKIRSTKLEDSAMYFCASSGWGRHSSYEQYFGPGTRLTVT.

The J gene is TRBJ2-1, the V gene TRBV28, with D perhaps matching TRBD2 (5 bases). Germline CDR1 reads MDHEN; CDR2 reads SYDVKM. There are 16 residues in the CDR3. The germline V and J ends were trimmed by 6 bases and 8 bases, with 23 bases remaining between them. The CDR3 reads CASSSDSPGVYDEQFF. Here the CDR3 DNA reads TGTGCCAGCAGCTCCGATTCCCCCGGGGTTTACGATGAGCAGTTCTTC.

The chain recombines TRBV7-8 with TRBJ2-7, with TRBD2 as a possible D gene (6 bases). V was pared by 5 bases and J by 1 base, with 9 bases between. Germline loops: CDR1 SGHVS, CDR2 FQNEAQ. This CDR3 has 13 residues. Here the CDR3 DNA reads TGTGCCAGCAGCCTTAGCGGTTCCTACGAGCAGTACTTC. Translated, it gives CASSLSGSYEQYF.

Of note for this clone: One end of the junction varies from germline; a read error may be responsible. The chain employs TRBV6-6 and TRBJ2-7, with D possibly TRBD2 on 6 matching bases. The germline V gene encodes CDR1 MNHNY and CDR2 SVGAGI (reference sequence). The length of the CDR3 is 13 residues. The CDR3 coding sequence is TGTGCCAGCAGTTATCGCCTCTGGACGGATAGCGGCTTC. Encoded protein: CASSYRLWTDSGF.

J is TRBJ2-3 and V is TRBV5-1; 7 nucleotides match TRBD2. With V trimmed by 0 bases and J by 2 bases, 12 bases remained unmatched. The germline V gene has CDR1 SGHRS and CDR2 YFSETQ. The CDR3 covers 18 residues. Here the CDR3 DNA reads TGCGCCAGCAGCTTGGGAGCCGGTGGCGGGAGTTACACAGATACGCAGTATTTT. This codes for CASSLGAGGGSYTDTQYF.

V is TRBV2 and J is TRBJ2-6; TRBD1 matches 8 bases. This CDR3 contains 17 residues. The trim removed 4 bases at V and 1 base at J, leaving 6 bases unmatched. Per the germline V gene, CDR1 is SNHLY and CDR2 is FYNNEI. The CDR3 region is CASSVAGGWSGANVLTF. CDR3 nucleotide sequence: TGTGCCAGCAGTGTGGCAGGGGGCTGGTCTGGGGCCAACGTCCTGACTTTC.

The chain employs TRBV7-8 and TRBJ2-7; TRBD1 agrees at 7 bases. Germline V lookup: CDR1 SGHVS, CDR2 FQNEAQ. The CDR3 contains 15 residues. V lost 2 bases, J lost 0 bases, and 4 bases stayed unmatched. CDR3 in amino acids: CASSLPGQSSYEQYF. The CDR3 DNA reads TGTGCCAGCAGCTTACCGGGACAGAGCTCCTACGAGCAGTACTTC.

V usage is TRBV5-1 and J usage is TRBJ2-3; D is undetermined. Trimming stripped 2 bases from V and 6 bases from J, with 10 bases between. CDR1 and CDR2 from the germline V gene are SGHRS and YFSETQ. This CDR3 is 13 amino acids long. CDR3 in amino acids: CASSFAPGDTQYF. Here the CDR3 DNA reads TGCGCCAGCAGCTTCGCCCCCGGGGATACGCAGTATTTT.

To note about this clone: Other DNA sequences within the sample encode an identical CDR3. The V gene is TRBV7-2, the J gene TRBJ2-1, with 11 bases fitting TRBD2. The CDR3 is 16 amino acids. Germline CDR1 SGHTA, CDR2 FQGNSA. V was pared by 5 bases and J by 0 bases, with 3 bases of the junction left unmatched. CDR3 protein: CASSPTSGSSYNEQFF. The CDR3 bases are TGTGCCAGCAGCCCAACTAGCGGGAGCTCCTACAATGAGCAGTTCTTC.

The DNA of the CDR3 is TGTGCCAGCAGCTTAGCGTCTAGTAATCAGCCCCAGCATTTT. This sequence encodes CASSLASSNQPQHF. The V call is TRBV7-8, the J call TRBJ1-5; D gene uncertain. Per germline, CDR1 SGHVS and CDR2 FQNEAQ. The V and J ends lost 0 bases and 4 bases respectively, with 7 bases between them. The CDR3 extends over 14 amino acids.

The chain recombines TRBV7-2 with TRBJ1-3, with D uncertain. Germline V gives CDR1 SGHTA, CDR2 FQGNSA. Trimming took 5 bases from V and 5 from J, leaving 13 bases between them. The CDR3 length is 14 residues. The DNA of the CDR3 is TGTGCCAGCAGCCGTGGAGGCCCGAGAAACACCATATATTTT. It specifies CASSRGGPRNTIYF. The full variable domain, rest sourced from reference TRBV7-2 and TRBJ1-3, is GAGVSQSPSNKVTEKGKDVELRCDPISGHTALYWYRQSLGQGLEFLIYFQGNSAPDKSGLPSDRFSAERTGGSVSTLTIQRTQQEDSAVYLCASSRGGPRNTIYFGEGSWLTVV.

The chain joins TRBV29-1 to TRBJ1-1; TRBD1 matches at 9 bases. CDR1 is SQVTM, CDR2 ANQGSEA, per germline. This CDR3 spans 13 amino acids. With V trimmed by 7 bases and J by 2 bases, 5 bases remained unmatched. The CDR3 region is CSGGGQGNTEAFF. As DNA, the CDR3 is TGCAGCGGGGGGGGACAGGGAAACACTGAAGCTTTCTTT.

The chain combines TRBV6-1 with TRBJ2-2, with TRBD1 identical over 8 bases. This CDR3 comprises 15 residues. V trimming: 4 bases; J trimming: 5 bases; junction bases outside the gene matches: 6. Germline V lookup: CDR1 MNHNS, CDR2 SASEGT. The CDR3 DNA is TGTGCCAGCAGTGTCGACAGGGGTGGGACCGGGGAGCTGTTTTTT. Its translation is CASSVDRGGTGELFF.

The rearrangement links TRBV5-1 to TRBJ2-1; 9 positions match TRBD2. The germline CDR1 and CDR2 sequences are SGHRS and YFSETQ. The V and J ends lost 4 bases and 4 bases, in that order; junction bases with no gene match: 9. This CDR3 contains 16 residues. CDR3 protein: CASSTARTSAYNEQFF. As DNA, the CDR3 is TGCGCCAGCAGCACCGCCCGGACTAGCGCATACAATGAGCAGTTCTTC.